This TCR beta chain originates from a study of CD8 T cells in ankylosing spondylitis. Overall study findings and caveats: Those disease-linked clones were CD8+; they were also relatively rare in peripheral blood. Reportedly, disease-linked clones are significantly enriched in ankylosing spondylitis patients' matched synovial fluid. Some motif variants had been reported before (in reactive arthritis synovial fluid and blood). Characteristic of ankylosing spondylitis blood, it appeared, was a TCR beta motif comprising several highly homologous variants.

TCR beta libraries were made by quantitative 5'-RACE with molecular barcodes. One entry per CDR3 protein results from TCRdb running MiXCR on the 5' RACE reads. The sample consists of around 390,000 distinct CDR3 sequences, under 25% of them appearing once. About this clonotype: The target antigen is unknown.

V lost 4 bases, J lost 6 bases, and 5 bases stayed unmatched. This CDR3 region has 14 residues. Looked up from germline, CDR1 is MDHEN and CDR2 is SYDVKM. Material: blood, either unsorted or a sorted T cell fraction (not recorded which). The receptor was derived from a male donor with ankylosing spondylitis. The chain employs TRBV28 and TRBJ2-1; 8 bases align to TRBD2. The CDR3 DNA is TGTGCCAGCAGTTCCCCGGCGGGAGGCAATGAGCAGTTCTTC. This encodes CASSSPAGGNEQFF.